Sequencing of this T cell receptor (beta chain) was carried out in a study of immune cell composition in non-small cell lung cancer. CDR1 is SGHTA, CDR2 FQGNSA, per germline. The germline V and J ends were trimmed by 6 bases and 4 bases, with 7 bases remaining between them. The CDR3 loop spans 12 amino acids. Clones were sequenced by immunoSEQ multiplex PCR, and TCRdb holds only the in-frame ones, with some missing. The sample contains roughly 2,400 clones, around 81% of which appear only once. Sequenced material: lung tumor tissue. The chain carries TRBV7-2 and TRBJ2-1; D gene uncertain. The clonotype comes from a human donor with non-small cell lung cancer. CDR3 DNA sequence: TGTGCCAGCAGTCCAATTTACAATGAGCAGTTCTTC. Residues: CASSPIYNEQFF.